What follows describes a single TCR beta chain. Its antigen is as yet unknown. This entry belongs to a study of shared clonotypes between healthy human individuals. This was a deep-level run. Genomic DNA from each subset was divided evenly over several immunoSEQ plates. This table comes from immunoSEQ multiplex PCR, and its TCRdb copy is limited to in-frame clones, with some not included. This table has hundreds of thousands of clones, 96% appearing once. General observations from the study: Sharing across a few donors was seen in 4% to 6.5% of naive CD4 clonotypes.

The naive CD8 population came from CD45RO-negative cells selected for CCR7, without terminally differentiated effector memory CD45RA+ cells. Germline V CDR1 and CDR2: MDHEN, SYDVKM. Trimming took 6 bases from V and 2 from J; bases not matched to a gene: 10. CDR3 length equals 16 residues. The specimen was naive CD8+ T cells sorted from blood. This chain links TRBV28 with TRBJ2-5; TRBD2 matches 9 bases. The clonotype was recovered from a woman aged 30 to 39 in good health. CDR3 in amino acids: CASRSFIAGAQETQYF. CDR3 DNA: TGTGCCAGCAGATCCTTCATAGCGGGAGCGCAAGAGACCCAGTACTTC.